These T cell receptor beta chains were read from a single sample in a study of blood T cell repertoires in COVID-19. Sequencing was performed with immunoSEQ multiplex PCR; in TCRdb, only in-frame clones are kept and a portion is missing. The data contain about 280,000 clones, nearly 90% of them singletons. The sequenced sample was PBMCs or T cells enriched from blood (not recorded which). These receptors were collected from a woman aged 60-70 years who had recovered from COVID-19. CDR3s include the opening cysteine and the closing phenylalanine or tryptophan. A D gene is named only where the DNA matches it firmly. Clone size is not always given. Where it is, it says once, few, many or a class for expanded clones.

D gene: TRBD1
V gene: TRBV10-3
clone size: once
J gene: TRBJ1-1
CDR3 DNA: TGTGCCACAACGGGACAGTTGAACACTGAAGCTTTCTTT
CDR3 protein: CATTGQLNTEAFF

D gene: -
V gene: TRBV5-1
clone size: -
J gene: TRBJ2-2
CDR3 DNA: TGCGCCAGCAGCCCGCAGGGAAACACCGGGGAGCTGTTTTTT
CDR3 protein: CASSPQGNTGELFF

D gene: TRBD1
V gene: TRBV19
clone size: few
J gene: TRBJ1-3
CDR3 DNA: TGTGCCAGTAGTATATCAGGATCGGCCAGGGGGCGTCCAGGAAACACCATATATTTT
CDR3 protein: CASSISGSARGRPGNTIYF

D gene: -
V gene: TRBV10-3
clone size: -
J gene: TRBJ2-5
CDR3 DNA: TGTGCCATCAGCGGGCTCGTGGGAGCCCCCCCGGAGACCCAGTACTTC
CDR3 protein: CAISGLVGAPPETQYF

D gene: -
V gene: TRBV5-8
clone size: -
J gene: TRBJ2-7
CDR3 DNA: TGTGCCAGCTACTCCCGCCCTTCAGGGGCGTACGAGCAGTACTTC
CDR3 protein: CASYSRPSGAYEQYF

D gene: TRBD1
V gene: TRBV27
clone size: -
J gene: TRBJ2-1
CDR3 DNA: TGTGCCAGCAGCCTTATGGGTACAGGGGGCACTGAGCAGTTCTTC
CDR3 protein: CASSLMGTGGTEQFF

D gene: -
V gene: TRBV24-1
clone size: -
J gene: TRBJ1-2
CDR3 DNA: TGTGCCACCAGTGACTCTGGACTGGGATATGGCTACACCTTC
CDR3 protein: CATSDSGLGYGYTF

D gene: -
V gene: TRBV6-5
clone size: -
J gene: TRBJ1-3
CDR3 DNA: TGTGCCAGCAGTTACTCGCGTTCCTCTGGAAACACCATATATTTT
CDR3 protein: CASSYSRSSGNTIYF

D gene: TRBD2
V gene: TRBV28
clone size: -
J gene: TRBJ2-1
CDR3 DNA: TGTGCCAGCAGCAAAGGGACTAGCGGGAGCAATGAGCAGTTCTTC
CDR3 protein: CASSKGTSGSNEQFF

D gene: -
V gene: TRBV18
clone size: -
J gene: TRBJ2-2
CDR3 DNA: TGTGCCACTGGACAGAACACCGGGGAGCTGTTTTTT
CDR3 protein: CATGQNTGELFF

D gene: -
V gene: TRBV3-1/TRBV3-2
clone size: -
J gene: TRBJ1-2
CDR3 DNA: TGTGCCAGCAGCCAGGGCCTTTTCTATGGCTACACCTTC
CDR3 protein: CASSQGLFYGYTF

D gene: -
V gene: TRBV19
clone size: -
J gene: TRBJ1-5
CDR3 DNA: TGTGCCACCCCCCGGGGGGCCTTAAAAGGGAATCAGCCCCAGCATTTT
CDR3 protein: CATPRGALKGNQPQHF

D gene: -
V gene: TRBV30
clone size: -
J gene: TRBJ1-1
CDR3 DNA: TGTGCCTTAAACCGGGGGGGGTCTGAAGCTTTCTTT
CDR3 protein: CALNRGGSEAFF

D gene: -
V gene: TRBV18
clone size: -
J gene: TRBJ1-1
CDR3 DNA: TGTGCCAGCTCACCAGTTTCGAGACTACGGACTGAAGCTTTCTTT
CDR3 protein: CASSPVSRLRTEAFF

D gene: TRBD2
V gene: TRBV9
clone size: once
J gene: TRBJ2-1
CDR3 DNA: TGTGCCAGCAGCGTCAGCGGGGGGGCCCCCAATGAGCAGTTCTTC
CDR3 protein: CASSVSGGAPNEQFF

D gene: TRBD1
V gene: TRBV30
clone size: -
J gene: TRBJ1-2
CDR3 DNA: TGTGCCTACTCCGGGACAGGGCTTCAAAGGGGCGGCTACACCTTC
CDR3 protein: CAYSGTGLQRGGYTF

D gene: TRBD1
V gene: TRBV5-1
clone size: -
J gene: TRBJ1-1
CDR3 DNA: TGCGCCAGCAGCGTTGACAGGGGCGGCATGAACACTGAAGCTTTCTTT
CDR3 protein: CASSVDRGGMNTEAFF

D gene: -
V gene: TRBV10-3
clone size: -
J gene: TRBJ2-7
CDR3 DNA: TGTGCCATCGGGCCTCCCGGGACTGCAACCTACGAGCAGTACTTC
CDR3 protein: CAIGPPGTATYEQYF

D gene: -
V gene: TRBV4-1
clone size: -
J gene: TRBJ1-1
CDR3 DNA: TGCGCCAGCAGCCAAGAGGGGGCTCACACTGAAGCTTTCTTT
CDR3 protein: CASSQEGAHTEAFF

D gene: -
V gene: TRBV5-1
clone size: -
J gene: TRBJ2-5
CDR3 DNA: TGCGCCAGCAGCCCCACAGGGAAGGAGACCCAGTACTTC
CDR3 protein: CASSPTGKETQYF

D gene: TRBD1
V gene: TRBV19
clone size: few
J gene: TRBJ1-4
CDR3 DNA: TGTGCCAGTAACGGACAGGGTAGAGAAAAACTGTTTTTT
CDR3 protein: CASNGQGREKLFF

D gene: -
V gene: TRBV5-4
clone size: -
J gene: TRBJ2-1
CDR3 DNA: TGTGCCAGCAGCTTGGTAGCGGAGCCCTACAATGAGCAGTTCTTC
CDR3 protein: CASSLVAEPYNEQFF

D gene: TRBD2
V gene: TRBV9
clone size: -
J gene: TRBJ2-5
CDR3 DNA: TGTGCCAGCAGCGCAGCGGGGGGGTTGGAAGAGACCCAGTACTTC
CDR3 protein: CASSAAGGLEETQYF

D gene: -
V gene: TRBV3-1/TRBV3-2
clone size: -
J gene: TRBJ1-4
CDR3 DNA: TGTGCCAGCAGCCAAGTGGGGCCACGGCCTACCGCTAAACTGTTTTTT
CDR3 protein: CASSQVGPRPTAKLFF